These T cell receptor beta chains were read from a single sample in a study of blood T cell repertoires in COVID-19. Data came from immunoSEQ multiplex PCR; TCRdb stores just in-frame clones and leaves some out. The sample records around 450,000 clones, 87% being singletons. The sample comprised PBMCs or T cells enriched from blood (not recorded which). The receptors shown here come from a woman aged 18-35 years who had recovered from COVID-19. CDR3s include the opening cysteine and the closing phenylalanine or tryptophan. A D gene is named only where the DNA matches it firmly. Where a row states a size, it is once, few, many or the class of an expanded clone; other rows omit it.

clone size,V gene,J gene,D gene,CDR3 protein,CDR3 DNA
.,TRBV28,TRBJ1-4,TRBD1,CASSLGYRGLGKLFF,TGTGCCAGCAGTTTGGGGTACAGGGGCTTAGGAAAACTGTTTTTT
once,TRBV6-1,TRBJ2-6,TRBD2,CASSDGSGYSRGANVLTF,TGTGCCAGCAGTGATGGTAGCGGGTATTCGCGGGGGGCCAACGTCCTGACTTTC
once,TRBV7-2,TRBJ2-3,.,CASSLVRWGGPDTQYF,TGTGCCAGCAGCTTAGTGCGGTGGGGGGGCCCAGATACGCAGTATTTT
.,TRBV5-1,TRBJ2-1,.,CASSLQGNEQFF,TGCGCCAGCAGCTTACAGGGCAATGAGCAGTTCTTC
.,TRBV28,TRBJ1-2,TRBD1,CASSRDSHNYGYTF,TGTGCCAGCAGTCGGGACAGCCATAACTATGGCTACACCTTC
once,TRBV7-2,TRBJ1-1,TRBD1,CASSGGQGNTEAFF,TGTGCCAGCAGCGGGGGACAGGGGAACACTGAAGCTTTCTTT
.,TRBV10-3,TRBJ2-5,TRBD1,CAISESNDREGETQYF,TGTGCCATCAGTGAGTCAAACGACAGGGAAGGGGAGACCCAGTACTTC
once,TRBV7-2,TRBJ1-2,.,CASSLLASLTASGYTF,TGTGCCAGCAGCTTACTTGCCTCACTCACCGCCTCCGGCTACACCTTC
.,TRBV2,TRBJ1-1,.,CASSEASYREAFF,TGTGCCAGCAGTGAAGCGTCTTACAGGGAAGCTTTCTTT
.,TRBV9,TRBJ2-2,.,CASSVGVANTGELFF,TGTGCCAGCAGCGTAGGAGTAGCGAACACCGGGGAGCTGTTTTTT
.,TRBV4-1,TRBJ2-1,.,CASSQEGVLNEQFF,TGCGCCAGCAGCCAAGAAGGGGTGCTCAATGAGCAGTTCTTC
.,TRBV9,TRBJ1-2,.,CASSTSLGRDYGYTF,TGTGCCAGCAGTACGAGCCTCGGCAGGGACTATGGCTACACCTTC
.,TRBV5-1,TRBJ1-1,.,CASSFTGTDTEAFF,TGCGCCAGCAGCTTCACAGGAACGGACACTGAAGCTTTCTTT
.,TRBV30,TRBJ1-1,.,CAWSEGVRSEAFF,TGTGCCTGGAGTGAAGGGGTGCGGAGTGAAGCTTTCTTT
.,TRBV25-1,TRBJ1-5,.,CASSGPGGGNQPQHF,TGTGCCAGCAGTGGCCCCGGGGGGGGCAATCAGCCCCAGCATTTT
.,TRBV3-1/TRBV3-2,TRBJ1-1,TRBD1,CASSQGRGRGTEAFF,TGTGCCAGCAGCCAAGGAAGGGGGCGCGGGACTGAAGCTTTCTTT
once,TRBV13,TRBJ2-4,TRBD2,CASSFLAGKNIQYF,TGTGCCAGCAGCTTCCTAGCGGGCAAAAACATTCAGTACTTC
once,TRBV3-1/TRBV3-2,TRBJ2-7,TRBD1,CASSQWGDRGGSEQYF,TGTGCCAGCAGCCAATGGGGAGACAGGGGAGGTTCCGAGCAGTACTTC
.,TRBV2,TRBJ1-1,.,CASSAELNPEAFF,TGTGCCAGCAGTGCGGAGTTAAACCCTGAAGCTTTCTTT
.,TRBV25-1,TRBJ1-1,.,CASSDGGITEAFF,TGTGCCAGCAGTGATGGAGGGATCACTGAAGCTTTCTTT
.,TRBV13,TRBJ1-6,.,CASSPTGTSYNSPLHF,TGTGCCAGCAGCCCAACCGGAACTAGCTATAATTCACCCCTCCACTTT
.,TRBV5-1,TRBJ2-5,.,CASYLGGTEQETQYF,TGCGCCAGCTACCTTGGGGGGACAGAACAAGAGACCCAGTACTTC
.,TRBV30,TRBJ1-2,.,CAWSVRSSPGGYTF,TGTGCCTGGAGTGTACGCAGCTCCCCAGGTGGCTACACCTTC